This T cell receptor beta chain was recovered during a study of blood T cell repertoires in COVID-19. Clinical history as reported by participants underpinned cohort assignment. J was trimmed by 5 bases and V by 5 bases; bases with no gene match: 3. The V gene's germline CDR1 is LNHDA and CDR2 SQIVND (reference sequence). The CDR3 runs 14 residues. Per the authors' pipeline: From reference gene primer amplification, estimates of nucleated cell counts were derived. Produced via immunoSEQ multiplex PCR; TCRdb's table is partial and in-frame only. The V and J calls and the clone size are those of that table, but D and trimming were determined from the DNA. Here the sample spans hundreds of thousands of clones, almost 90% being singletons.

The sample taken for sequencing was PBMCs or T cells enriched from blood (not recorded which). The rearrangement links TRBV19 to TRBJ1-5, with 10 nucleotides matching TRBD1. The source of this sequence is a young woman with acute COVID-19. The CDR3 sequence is CASSPGQGDQPQHF. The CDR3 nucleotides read TGTGCCAGTAGTCCCGGACAGGGGGATCAGCCCCAGCATTTT.